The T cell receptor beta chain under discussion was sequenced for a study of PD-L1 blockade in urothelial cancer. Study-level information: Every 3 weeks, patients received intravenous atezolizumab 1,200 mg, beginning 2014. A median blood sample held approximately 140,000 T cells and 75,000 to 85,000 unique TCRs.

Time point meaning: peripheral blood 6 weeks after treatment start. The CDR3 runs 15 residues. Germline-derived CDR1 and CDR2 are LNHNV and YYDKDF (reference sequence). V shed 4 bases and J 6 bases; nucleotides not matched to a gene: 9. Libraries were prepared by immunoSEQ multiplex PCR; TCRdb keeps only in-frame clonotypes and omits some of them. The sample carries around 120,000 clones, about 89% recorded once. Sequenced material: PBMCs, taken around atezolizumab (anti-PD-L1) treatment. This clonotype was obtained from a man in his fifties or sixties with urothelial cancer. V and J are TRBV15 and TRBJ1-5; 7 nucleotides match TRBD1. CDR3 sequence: CATSKRQGDRQPQHF. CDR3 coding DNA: TGTGCCACCAGCAAGCGACAGGGAGACCGTCAGCCCCAGCATTTT.